Described below is a single TCR beta chain sequence and its context. Antigen unknown. V shed 0 bases, J shed 11 bases, and the junction held 6 bases outside the gene matches. The length of the CDR3 is 13 residues. This sample is drawn from a study of immune heterogeneity within non-small cell lung tumors. Study-wide points: Local clonality of T cells correlated moderately yet significantly with local tumor mutational burden (R about 0.34). The high-frequency T-cell receptor beta clonotypes mostly did not match up between individual patients.

Bulk tumor genomic DNA, 500 to 750 ng per sample, was used as template. Each primary tumor yielded several biopsies, collected far apart from one another at surgery. Patients had untreated, newly diagnosed non-small cell lung cancer and underwent curative surgery. The authors amplified TCR beta CDR3 by multiplex PCR with 32 V and 13 J primers. TCRdb re-derived calls from the multiplex PCR reads in MiXCR, one entry per CDR3 protein. The repertoire consists of some 13,000 distinct CDR3 sequences, with 20% to 25% occurring once and the leading ten covering 13%. The chain uses TRBV12-3 or TRBV12-4 and TRBJ1-1, with TRBD1 matching 7 bases. The sequence was collected from a man aged 45-65 years with non-small cell lung cancer. The source material was lung tumor tissue. CDR3 region: CASSLATGIAAFF. The CDR3 DNA is TGTGCCAGCAGTTTAGCGACAGGGATCGCCGCTTTCTTT.